Below, 30 T cell receptor beta chains from the same sample are listed, as sequenced in a study of blood T cell repertoires in COVID-19. Profiling relied on immunoSEQ multiplex PCR, and the TCRdb table lists in-frame clones only, not all of them. Of about 110,000 clones listed, 70% to 90% are singletons. The sequencing input was peripheral blood. These receptor sequences come from a woman in her sixties or seventies with acute or convalescent COVID-19.

The CDR3 spells CASSIWTGTGGYNEQFF. CDR3 in DNA: TGTGCCAGTAGTATCTGGACCGGGACAGGGGGATACAATGAGCAGTTCTTC. The chain joins TRBV19 to TRBJ2-1; 11 bases line up with TRBD1. CDR1 and CDR2 from the germline V gene are LNHDA and SQIVND (reference sequence). Trimming took 3 bases from V and 4 from J; bases not matched to a gene: 8. CDR3 length: 17 amino acids. Drawing the rest from reference TRBV19 and TRBJ2-1, the complete variable domain is DGGITQSPKYLFRKEGQNVTLSCEQNLNHDAMYWYRQDPGQGLRLIYYSQIVNDFQKGDIAEGYSVSREKKESFPLTVTSAQKNPTAFYLCASSIWTGTGGYNEQFFGPGTRLTVL.

The chain links TRBV18 to TRBJ2-2; TRBD1 agrees at 8 bases. The V gene's germline CDR1 is KGHSH and CDR2 LQKENI. The CDR3 extends over 15 amino acids. The ends lost 3 bases at V and 7 bases at J; junction bases unmatched: 7. The CDR3 region is CASSPEDRANGELFF. The CDR3 DNA follows: TGTGCCAGCTCACCCGAGGACAGGGCCAACGGGGAGCTGTTTTTT.

This clone was seen more than once but under ten times. The rearrangement joins TRBV28 to TRBJ1-1; D call uncertain. V was cut by 6 bases and J by 9 bases, with 17 bases left in between. The CDR3 consists of 13 residues. Germline values: CDR1 MDHEN, CDR2 SYDVKM. The CDR3, as DNA: TGTGCCAGCAGCCCATCGATAGCGGAGAAAGCTTTCTTT. Translated, it gives CASSPSIAEKAFF.

The V call is TRBV18, the J call TRBJ2-5, with 8 bases identical to TRBD1. The V gene end was trimmed by 2 bases and the J gene end by 4 bases; junction bases not matched to a gene: 3. CDR3 length: 14 residues. CDR1 and CDR2 (germline): KGHSH, LQKENI. CDR3 nucleotides: TGTGCCAGCTCACCAGGACAGGGCACAGAGACCCAGTACTTC. Its protein product is CASSPGQGTETQYF.

The V gene is TRBV5-4, the J gene TRBJ1-2; 7 nucleotides align to TRBD1. Trimming cost V 3 bases and J 6 bases; bases outside gene matches: 5. CDR1 is SGHNT and CDR2 is YYREEE in the germline V gene (reference sequence). This CDR3 comprises 13 residues. In DNA, the CDR3 is TGTGCCAGCAGCTCAGTGACAGGGAATGGCTACACCTTC. Translating gives CASSSVTGNGYTF.

The chain has TRBV10-1 and TRBJ1-2, with D possibly matching TRBD1 (5 bases). Trimming left V 2 bases short and J 9 bases short, with 7 bases between. The CDR3 loop spans 11 amino acids. Germline CDR1 is WNHNN and CDR2 is SYGVQD (reference sequence). The CDR3 bases are TGCGCCAGCAGTGAGGGGACTAGCTACACCTTC. Translation gives CASSEGTSYTF.

The V gene is TRBV18, the J gene TRBJ2-3; tentative D call: TRBD1 (6 bases). Germline CDR1 KGHSH, CDR2 LQKENI. The CDR3 extends over 15 amino acids. Trimming shortened V by 3 bases and J by 6 bases, and 16 bases separated the two germline ends. The CDR3 protein is CASSPRKQGGDTQYF. In DNA form, the CDR3 reads TGTGCCAGCTCACCTCGGAAACAGGGTGGGGATACGCAGTATTTT.

This chain joins TRBV10-3 and TRBJ1-5, with D perhaps TRBD1 (6 bases). In germline, CDR1 is ENHRY, CDR2 SYGVKD. CDR3 length equals 14 residues. V was trimmed by 3 bases and J by 2 bases, leaving 8 bases between them. CDR3 in amino acids: CAISEQGGNQPQHF. CDR3 DNA sequence: TGTGCCATCAGTGAACAGGGCGGCAATCAGCCCCAGCATTTT.

This chain joins TRBV4-1 and TRBJ1-6, with TRBD1 matching over 7 bases. The junction had 7 bases not matched to a gene; V was cut back by 3 bases and J by 11 bases. The CDR3 contains 14 residues. Germline V lookup: CDR1 MGHRA, CDR2 YSYEKL. CDR3 protein: CASSQTGQPTPLHF. In nucleotides, the CDR3 is TGCGCCAGCAGCCAGACGGGACAGCCAACACCCCTCCACTTT.

The chain is built from TRBV20-1 and TRBJ1-6; weak D call: TRBD1 (5 bases). From germline, CDR1 is DFQATT and CDR2 SNEGSKA (reference sequence). V lost 3 bases and J lost 7, with 10 bases in between. CDR3 length: 13 residues. CDR3 nucleotides: TGCAGTGCTAGTTTGGGGCACAATTCACCCCTCCACTTT. Translating gives CSASLGHNSPLHF.

This clone came up a few times. V and J are TRBV3-1 (or the pseudogene TRBV3-2) and TRBJ1-1; the D is unclear. Per the germline V gene, CDR1 is LGHDT and CDR2 is YNNKEL (reference sequence). V lost 6 bases and J 5 bases, leaving 7 bases between the germline ends. The CDR3 contains 11 residues. Here the CDR3 reads CASRGRTEAFF. In nucleotides, the CDR3 is TGTGCCAGCAGGGGGAGGACTGAAGCTTTCTTT.

The chain links TRBV10-3 to TRBJ2-7, with 10 bases identical to TRBD2. CDR3 length: 13 residues. In germline, CDR1 is ENHRY, CDR2 SYGVKD. V was pared by 10 bases and J by 7 bases, with 10 bases of the junction left unmatched. CDR3 sequence (DNA): TGTGCCACGACAGCGGGAGGGCCTAGGGAGCAGTACTTC. Protein product: CATTAGGPREQYF.

The genes are TRBV20-1 and TRBJ2-7; D is uncertain. V was shortened by 3 bases and J by 3 bases, with 6 bases between the two germline ends. Germline CDR1 and CDR2: DFQATT and SNEGSKA (reference sequence). The CDR3 covers 11 residues. Here the CDR3 DNA reads TGCAGTGCTAGGGAGAGCTACGAGCAGTACTTC. Translated, it gives CSARESYEQYF.

The rearrangement links TRBV12-2 to TRBJ1-2. TRBV12-2 is shown as a pseudogene. There are 13 residues in the CDR3. CDR3 loop: CASRLVADYGYTF. As DNA, the CDR3 is TGTGCAAGTCGCTTAGTAGCAGACTATGGCTACACCTTC.

V gene TRBV6-5 combines with J gene TRBJ1-1; D gene unclear. Trimming shortened V by 3 bases and J by 1 base, and 6 bases separated the two germline ends. CDR3 size: 13 residues. Germline CDR1 and CDR2: MNHEY and SVGAGI. CDR3 sequence reads: CASSYEENTEAFF. The CDR3 bases are TGTGCCAGCAGTTATGAGGAGAACACTGAAGCTTTCTTT.

V usage is TRBV4-1 and J usage is TRBJ2-3, with 7 bases aligning to TRBD2. The CDR3 is 17 amino acids. Losses at the gene ends were 4 bases for V and 3 bases for J; bases not matched to a gene: 13. Germline CDR1 is MGHRA and CDR2 is YSYEKL. CDR3 coding DNA: TGCGCCAGCAGCCCACCCCAACTAGCGCCTTGGACAGATACGCAGTATTTT. Amino acid sequence: CASSPPQLAPWTDTQYF.

Concerning this clone: The junction departs from the called germline gene at one end, perhaps through a read error. The rearrangement uses TRBV15 and TRBJ1-2; D is unresolved. The CDR3 totals 16 residues. Germline V gives CDR1 LNHNV, CDR2 YYDKDF (reference sequence). The CDR3 bases are TGTGCCACCAGCAGAGATGGAGGTAGGCGCCATGGCTACACCTCCTTC. It encodes CATSRDGGRRHGYTSF.

The J gene is TRBJ1-1, the V gene TRBV29-1; no reliable D call. The length of the CDR3 is 13 residues. CDR1 is SQVTM, CDR2 ANQGSEA, per germline. Trimming cost V 6 bases and J 0 bases, with 11 bases left between them. The CDR3 DNA is TGCAGCGTGCCCCAGGCAATGAACACTGAAGCTTTCTTT. Translation gives CSVPQAMNTEAFF.

The V gene is TRBV7-9, the J gene TRBJ2-3; 7 nucleotides align to TRBD2. Per germline, CDR1 SEHNR and CDR2 FQNEAQ (reference sequence). The trim removed 5 bases at V and 0 bases at J, leaving 8 bases unmatched. The CDR3 extends over 16 amino acids. CDR3 DNA: TGTGCCAGCAGCCCACCGGGACTACCAAGCACAGATACGCAGTATTTT. Protein sequence: CASSPPGLPSTDTQYF.

The DNA for the CDR3 is TGCGCCAGCAGACTAGCGGGAAACAATGAGCAGTTCTTC. This codes for CASRLAGNNEQFF. J is TRBJ2-1 and V is TRBV10-2; 10 nucleotides align to TRBD2. The germline gives CDR1 WSHSY, CDR2 SAAADI. The CDR3 is made up of 13 amino acids. Losses at the gene ends were 6 bases for V and 5 bases for J; bases not matched to a gene: 1.

The chain links TRBV30 to TRBJ1-5; D not resolved. This CDR3 spans 13 amino acids. The V end was cut by 1 base, the J end by 6 bases, with 10 bases between. CDR1 is GTSNPN, CDR2 SVGIG, per germline (reference sequence). As DNA, the CDR3 is TGTGCCTGGAGTGGAGAGGTGGGTCAGCCCCAGCATTTT. This sequence encodes CAWSGEVGQPQHF.

This chain links TRBV30 with TRBJ2-4; tentative D call: TRBD1 (5 bases). CDR1 GTSNPN and CDR2 SVGIG come from the germline V gene (reference sequence). V was cut by 5 bases and J by 5 bases, with 10 bases left in between. The CDR3 is 12 amino acids. The CDR3 sequence: CAWDLGQNIQYF. The CDR3 DNA reads TGTGCCTGGGACCTGGGGCAAAACATTCAGTACTTC.

In nucleotides, the CDR3 is TGTGCCAGCAGTCGGACTAGCGGGGGGACCGGGGAGCTGTTTTTT. Amino acid sequence: CASSRTSGGTGELFF. The rearrangement links TRBV6-2 or TRBV6-3 to TRBJ2-2; 14 bases line up with TRBD2. The CDR3 has 15 amino acids. Unmatched junction bases numbered 1, after V lost 5 bases and J lost 5 bases. From germline, CDR1 is MNHEY and CDR2 SVGEGT.

J is TRBJ2-1 and V is TRBV7-2; 9 bases agree with TRBD2. The J segment lost 9 bases and the V segment lost 3 bases, leaving 6 bases of the junction unmatched. CDR3 length equals 14 residues. Germline lookup yields CDR1 SGHTA and CDR2 FQGNSA. The chain's CDR3 is CASSFSGRVGEQFF. The CDR3 coding sequence is TGTGCCAGCAGCTTTAGCGGGAGAGTCGGTGAGCAGTTCTTC.

The chain uses TRBV29-1 and TRBJ2-3, with a weak D call TRBD1 (6 bases). The ends were cut back, 2 bases at V and 2 bases at J, with 14 bases in the middle. The CDR3 spans 15 residues. Germline CDR1 reads SQVTM; CDR2 reads ANQGSEA. CDR3 sequence (DNA): TGCAGCGTTGAACCCCCCGACAGGTACACAGATACGCAGTATTTT. Its translation: CSVEPPDRYTDTQYF.

The rearrangement joins TRBV5-1 to TRBJ2-7; TRBD1 aligns across 8 bases. The V gene end was trimmed by 0 bases and the J gene end by 2 bases; junction bases not matched to a gene: 4. The CDR3 is 15 amino acids. Germline V CDR1 and CDR2: SGHRS, YFSETQ. The CDR3, as DNA: TGCGCCAGCAGCTTGGGAGGGACAGGAGCCTACGAGCAGTACTTC. Translation gives CASSLGGTGAYEQYF.

V gene TRBV10-1 combines with J gene TRBJ2-7; unclear D gene. The germline gives CDR1 WNHNN, CDR2 SYGVQD (reference sequence). The V and J ends lost 0 bases and 3 bases respectively, with 6 bases between them. The CDR3 runs 13 residues. The CDR3 region has the DNA TGCGCCAGCAGTGAGTCACTAATCTACGAGCAGTACTTC. This codes for CASSESLIYEQYF.

The table lists this clone with a few counts. DNA for the CDR3: TGTGCCAGCAGCCTAGGGGTTGGTCAGGGTTCCTACGAGCAGTACTTC. This codes for CASSLGVGQGSYEQYF. The V call is TRBV7-2, the J call TRBJ2-7, with D perhaps matching TRBD1 (5 bases). This CDR3 spans 16 amino acids. Germline CDR1 reads SGHTA; CDR2 reads FQGNSA. Trimming pared 5 bases from V and 1 base from J, leaving 18 bases between.

This clone turned up a few times. The chain carries TRBV6-2 or TRBV6-3 and TRBJ2-1; the match to TRBD1 covers 8 bases. This CDR3 region has 15 residues. The V gene's germline CDR1 is MNHEY and CDR2 SVGEGT. V was clipped by 6 bases and J by 8 bases; unmatched bases: 12. This CDR3 reads CASSIETGAVHEQFF. The CDR3 DNA reads as TGTGCCAGCAGCATCGAGACAGGGGCGGTGCATGAGCAGTTCTTC.

The J gene is TRBJ1-1, the V gene TRBV7-2; no clear D. This CDR3 is built from 14 residues. Germline V CDR1 and CDR2: SGHTA, FQGNSA. V was clipped by 0 bases and J by 2 bases, with 7 bases between them. CDR3 in amino acids: CASSLAARNTEAFF. In nucleotides, the CDR3 is TGTGCCAGCAGCTTAGCTGCCAGAAACACTGAAGCTTTCTTT.